The 6 T cell receptor beta chains presented below share a single source sample, sequenced in a study of vaccination and CD4 T cells after COVID-19. Sequenced with the Oncomine TCR Beta short-read assay was DNA taken from cultured CD4+ T cells. Each CDR3 protein is one row after TCRdb ran MiXCR on the PCR reads. The data hold some 6,800 distinct CDR3 sequences, with approximately 69% observed a single time. No antigen has been assigned to these receptors. Treatment given: roughly nine-day PBMC culture with coronavirus spike peptide pools or control peptides (ViraFEST assay). Specimen: CD4+ T cells from blood, cultured in vitro. These receptors all stem from a human donor who had recovered from COVID-19.

The J gene is TRBJ1-2, the V gene TRBV7-9, with D possibly being TRBD1 (6 bases). Looked up from germline, CDR1 is SEHNR and CDR2 is FQNEAQ (reference sequence). The CDR3 has 15 residues. The V gene lost 5 bases and the J gene lost 6 bases, with 19 bases spanning the gap. DNA of the CDR3: TGTGCCAGCAGCATTATAGCGGGGGCGCTGGATGGCTACACCTTC. Amino acids: CASSIIAGALDGYTF.

This clonotype was counted once. J is TRBJ1-6 and V is TRBV7-2; D ambiguous. Germline values: CDR1 SGHTA, CDR2 FQGNSA. This CDR3 has 16 residues. Trimming took 5 bases from V and 6 from J, leaving 17 bases between them. DNA of the CDR3: TGTGCCAGCAGCCTTTGGAGTGGATTCGGTAATTCACCCCTCCACTTT. Protein product: CASSLWSGFGNSPLHF.

J is TRBJ1-6 and V is TRBV20-1, with D unclear. Germline V lookup: CDR1 DFQATT, CDR2 SNEGSKA (reference sequence). V was pared by 0 bases and J by 0 bases, with 9 bases between. The CDR3 is made up of 16 amino acids. In DNA form, the CDR3 reads TGCAGTGCTAGAGATATCCTTAGCTCCTATAATTCACCCCTCCACTTT. Translation: CSARDILSSYNSPLHF.

This chain joins TRBV28 and TRBJ1-2; unclear D gene. This CDR3 contains 15 residues. Germline loops: CDR1 MDHEN, CDR2 SYDVKM. Trimming pared 6 bases from V and 2 bases from J, leaving 16 bases between. The DNA for the CDR3 is TGTGCCAGCAGGTCAATTCAAACTCTAAACTATGGCTACACCTTC. As protein: CASRSIQTLNYGYTF.

The genes are TRBV20-1 and TRBJ2-3, with 16 bases matching TRBD2. In germline, CDR1 is DFQATT, CDR2 SNEGSKA (reference sequence). The V gene end was trimmed by 5 bases and the J gene end by 4 bases; junction bases not matched to a gene: 9. The CDR3 contains 17 residues. The CDR3 DNA sequence: TGCAGTGCTTATCCGGGACTAGCGGGAGGGCGGGCAGATACGCAGTATTTT. Translating it yields CSAYPGLAGGRADTQYF.

This clonotype showed up just a few times. The CDR3 DNA is TGTGCCAGCAGCTTAGCGGGACAGGGAACCGGGGAGCTGTTTTTT. As protein: CASSLAGQGTGELFF. The gene calls are TRBV7-8 and TRBJ2-2; 9 bases line up with TRBD1. V trimming: 0 bases; J trimming: 5 bases; junction bases outside the gene matches: 1. The CDR3 spans 15 residues. Per the germline V gene, CDR1 is SGHVS and CDR2 is FQNEAQ.